The clone carrying this TCR beta chain was detected many times. Using RNA template, CDR3s of TCR alpha and beta were amplified with iRepertoire arm-PCR. TCRdb analysed the multiplex PCR reads with MiXCR anew, one entry per CDR3 protein. Of under 150,000 distinct CDR3 sequences in the sample, around 25% were seen once. The sample originates from a study of glioma-infiltrating T cells. V lost 6 bases and J 1 base, leaving 12 bases between the germline ends. The germline CDR1 and CDR2 sequences are MNHNS and SASEGT. The CDR3 has 14 amino acids. This rearrangement joins TRBV6-1 to TRBJ1-1; D unclear. The TCR comes from a human donor with low-grade glioma or glioblastoma, undergoing nonglioma brain surgery, or in good health (not recorded which). Sequencing was performed on glioma tissue, nonneoplastic brain tissue, or PBMCs (not recorded which). CDR3 in DNA: TGTGCCAGCAGCTTCGGACGGAGGAACACTGAAGCTTTCTTT. Protein: CASSFGRRNTEAFF.